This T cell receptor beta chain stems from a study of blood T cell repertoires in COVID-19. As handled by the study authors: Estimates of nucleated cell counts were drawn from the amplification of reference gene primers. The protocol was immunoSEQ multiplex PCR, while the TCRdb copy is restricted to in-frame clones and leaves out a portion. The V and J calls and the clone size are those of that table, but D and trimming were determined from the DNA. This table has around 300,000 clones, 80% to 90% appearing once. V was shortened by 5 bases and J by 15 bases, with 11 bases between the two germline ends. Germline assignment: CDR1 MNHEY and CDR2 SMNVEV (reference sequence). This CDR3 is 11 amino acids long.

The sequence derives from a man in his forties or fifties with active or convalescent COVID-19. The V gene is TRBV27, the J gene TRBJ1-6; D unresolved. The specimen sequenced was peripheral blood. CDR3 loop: CASSLGEVLHF. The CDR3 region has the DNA TGTGCCAGCAGTCTCGGGGAAGTCCTCCACTTT.